This is a list of T cell receptor beta chains from one sample in a study of blood T cell repertoires in COVID-19. The assay was immunoSEQ multiplex PCR, and TCRdb's table has in-frame clones only and misses some. The sample holds about 250,000 clones, approximately 92% seen once. Sequenced input: peripheral blood. The receptors here all came from a woman aged 40 to 50 who had recovered from COVID-19. The CDR3 runs from the conserved cysteine through the conserved F or W. Fields, in order: V gene, D gene, J gene, clone size, CDR3 DNA, CDR3 protein. D genes are given only for firm matches. Only some rows state a clone size, as once, few, many or a class for expanded clones.

TRBV27,TRBD2,TRBJ2-1,-,TGTGCCAGCAGTACATCGGGACTAGCGGGTAATGAGCAGTTCTTC,CASSTSGLAGNEQFF
TRBV19,-,TRBJ1-1,-,TGTGCCAGTAGTAGCCGACACCCTTTGAACACTGAAGCTTTCTTT,CASSSRHPLNTEAFF
TRBV7-9,TRBD2,TRBJ2-1,-,TGTGCCAGCAGCTTAACGGTGCCTAGCGGGGTAAATGAGCAGTTCTTC,CASSLTVPSGVNEQFF
TRBV5-1,TRBD2,TRBJ2-3,-,TGCGCCAGCAGCTTGGAGGCGGGGGGCACGGGGGATACGCAGTATTTT,CASSLEAGGTGDTQYF
TRBV5-1,TRBD1,TRBJ1-2,once,TGCGCCAGCAGCTCGCCAGGGGGGGGCTACACCTTC,CASSSPGGGYTF
TRBV19,-,TRBJ2-2,-,TGTGCCAGTAGTATTGGGCAGGCCGCGAACACCGGGGAGCTGTTTTTT,CASSIGQAANTGELFF
TRBV30,-,TRBJ2-6,-,TGTGCCGGAGGGGCGCCCTCTGGGGCCAACGTCCTGACTTTC,CAGGAPSGANVLTF
TRBV30,TRBD1,TRBJ1-1,-,TGTGCCTGGTGGACAGGGACGAACACTGAAGCTTTCTTT,CAWWTGTNTEAFF
TRBV29-1,TRBD1,TRBJ2-7,-,TGCAGCGGATCAGGGGGCGAGGTGTCCTACGAGCAGTACTTC,CSGSGGEVSYEQYF
TRBV11-2,TRBD2,TRBJ2-3,-,TGTGCCAGCAGCTTAGGGGGGGGTAGCACAGATACGCAGTATTTT,CASSLGGGSTDTQYF
TRBV12-3/TRBV12-4,-,TRBJ1-1,-,TGTGCCAGCAGTTTCGTGAACACTGAAGCTTTCTTT,CASSFVNTEAFF
TRBV29-1,TRBD1,TRBJ2-5,-,TGCAGCGCCAGGACAGGGATGGGGGAGACCCAGTACTTC,CSARTGMGETQYF
TRBV7-8,-,TRBJ2-2,-,TGTGCCAGCAGCTTATATAACTTTGGGTTAGAAAGCGCCGGGGAGCTGTTTTTT,CASSLYNFGLESAGELFF
TRBV7-9,-,TRBJ2-1,-,TGTGCCAGCAGCTTGGAGGGGCCGGCAAGGAATGAGCAGTTCTTC,CASSLEGPARNEQFF
TRBV5-6,-,TRBJ1-2,-,TGTGCCAGCAGCCTCACAGTCGGATCCTATGGCTACACCTTC,CASSLTVGSYGYTF
TRBV2,-,TRBJ1-4,-,TGTGCCAGCAGTATGACTGCAACTAATGAAAAACTGTTTTTT,CASSMTATNEKLFF
TRBV7-9,-,TRBJ2-1,-,TGTGCCGGCAGTCGGACAGACAATGAGCAGTTCTTC,CAGSRTDNEQFF
TRBV11-3,TRBD2,TRBJ2-3,-,TGTGCCAGCAGCTTAGGACTAGCGGGAACAGCGGATACGCAGTATTTT,CASSLGLAGTADTQYF
TRBV5-6,-,TRBJ2-7,-,TGTGCCAGCAGCTTTTTCTCTGGGCCCTACGAGCAGTACTTC,CASSFFSGPYEQYF
TRBV19,-,TRBJ1-1,once,TGTGCCAGTAGGCCAACGACAGTAATACTATTGAACACTGAAGCTTTCTTT,CASRPTTVILLNTEAFF
TRBV7-3,-,TRBJ1-1,-,TGTGCCAGCAGCGATGGGTTTAGGGGCGTGGAGGGCACTGAAGCTTTCTTT,CASSDGFRGVEGTEAFF
TRBV5-1,-,TRBJ1-1,-,TGCGCCAGCAGTCCAGGTTGGAATGAAGCTTTCTTT,CASSPGWNEAFF
TRBV6-5,-,TRBJ1-6,once,TGTGCCAGCAGGTCAGGTGCCTTTTCACCCCTCCACTTT,CASRSGAFSPLHF
TRBV5-1,-,TRBJ2-1,-,TGCGCCAGCAGCTTGGAAGCAGGCTCCTACAATGAGCAGTTCTTC,CASSLEAGSYNEQFF
TRBV30,TRBD2,TRBJ2-3,-,TGTGCCTGGACGAGGGGACTAGCGGGGGCCACAGATACGCAGTATTTT,CAWTRGLAGATDTQYF
TRBV6-5,-,TRBJ2-1,once,TGTGCCAGCAGACAACAAGACAGTTACAATGAGCAGTTCTTC,CASRQQDSYNEQFF
TRBV25-1,TRBD2,TRBJ2-7,-,TGTGCCAGCAGTGGGACTAGGGGAGGAGGGGAGCAGTACTTC,CASSGTRGGGEQYF
TRBV2,-,TRBJ1-1,-,TGTGCCAGCATCACTACCGGGGGAGAGACTGAAGCTTTCTTT,CASITTGGETEAFF
TRBV19,TRBD2,TRBJ2-1,-,TGTGCCAGTAGTCCAAGGGGACTAGTGGCAGCGCAGTTCTTC,CASSPRGLVAAQFF
TRBV4-3,-,TRBJ2-1,-,TGCGCCAGCAGCCAAGATCTGGAGGGGTACTTAGAGCAGTTCTTC,CASSQDLEGYLEQFF
TRBV1,-,TRBJ2-2,-,TGCACCAGCAGCCAAGCTCCCCCTTGGGTAGCGGGACGTATGGACACCGGGGAGCTGTTTTTT,CTSSQAPPWVAGRMDTGELFF
TRBV3-1/TRBV3-2,-,TRBJ2-7,-,TGTGCCAGCAGCCGGGACTTCTACGAGCAGTACTTC,CASSRDFYEQYF
TRBV18,TRBD2,TRBJ2-2,-,TGTGCCAGCTCACCCCTAGCGGGAGACACCGGGGAGCTGTTTTTT,CASSPLAGDTGELFF
TRBV28,-,TRBJ1-5,-,TGTGCCAGCAGTACCACCCAGGGTAGCAATCAGCCCCAGCATTTT,CASSTTQGSNQPQHF
TRBV25-1,TRBD2,TRBJ2-1,-,TGTGCCAGCAAGTCCGGGAGGAGCAATGAGCAGTTCTTC,CASKSGRSNEQFF
TRBV12-3/TRBV12-4,-,TRBJ1-5,-,TGTGCCAGCAGTTTAGTATGGGGGGCCCAGCATTTT,CASSLVWGAQHF
TRBV4-3,-,TRBJ2-1,few,TGCGCCAGCAGCCAAGAGAGTGCAGGAGGGAATGAGCAGTTCTTC,CASSQESAGGNEQFF
TRBV7-9,TRBD1,TRBJ2-3,-,TGTGCCAGCCTTACCGGGACAGGGGTGGTGGATACGCAGTATTTT,CASLTGTGVVDTQYF
TRBV6-5,TRBD2,TRBJ2-2,-,TGTGCCAGCAGACGGACTAGCGGGGGGGTTGGGGAGCTGTTTTTT,CASRRTSGGVGELFF
TRBV11-2,TRBD1,TRBJ2-7,-,TGTGCCAGCAGCTTAGGACAGGGGGGGTTGTACGAGCAGTACTTC,CASSLGQGGLYEQYF
TRBV29-1,-,TRBJ1-3,-,TGCAGCGTGCGAGAAACTGGAAACACCATATATTTT,CSVRETGNTIYF
TRBV2,-,TRBJ1-5,-,TGTGCCAGCAGTGCGGCGGGCAATCAGCCCCAGCATTTT,CASSAAGNQPQHF
TRBV30,-,TRBJ1-1,-,TGTGCCTGGAGTGTATCTGGGCCCGGTTTAGAAGCTTTCTTT,CAWSVSGPGLEAFF
TRBV2,-,TRBJ2-2,few,TGTGCCAGCAGGCAGGGGGAGGACGGGGAGCTGTTTTTT,CASRQGEDGELFF
TRBV19,-,TRBJ2-1,once,TGTGCCAGTAGTGCCGGGACACCCTCGGGTGAGCAGTTCTTC,CASSAGTPSGEQFF
TRBV28,-,TRBJ1-6,-,TGTGCCGGGGGACACGGGTCACCCCTCCACTTT,CAGGHGSPLHF
TRBV5-1,-,TRBJ2-5,-,TGCGCCAGCAGCTTGGGTGGAGGGGAGACCCAGTACTTC,CASSLGGGETQYF
TRBV10-3,-,TRBJ2-2,once,TGTGCCATCAGCGTAGACAGGCCGAACACCGGGGAGCTGTTTTTT,CAISVDRPNTGELFF
TRBV5-8,-,TRBJ1-5,-,TGTGCCAGCAGTCTGGCAGGGTGGGATCAGCCCCAGCATTTT,CASSLAGWDQPQHF
TRBV5-5,TRBD1,TRBJ1-6,-,TGTGCCAGCAGCTTGATGGCAGGGGGGAATAATTCACCCCTCCACTTT,CASSLMAGGNNSPLHF
TRBV25-1,-,TRBJ1-4,-,TGTGCCAGCAGTGATCTAATGGGGCTTCATGAAAAACTGTTTTTT,CASSDLMGLHEKLFF